This TCR beta chain was recorded in a study of T cell changes during pregnancy in multiple sclerosis. Generated by immunoSEQ multiplex PCR, the TCRdb table keeps only in-frame clones and is missing some. The sample lists some 110,000 clones, approximately 90% occurring once. This CDR3 is 16 amino acids long. V was pared by 5 bases and J by 3 bases, with 19 bases between. Germline V CDR1 and CDR2: SGHVS, FNYEAQ. This chain joins TRBV7-6 and TRBJ1-1; possibly TRBD1 for D (6 bases). The sample here was peripheral blood, taken after pregnancy. The origin of this receptor is a female donor with multiple sclerosis, enrolled in a pregnancy study. Written as DNA, the CDR3 is TGTGCCAGCAGCCCCCGTTTGGGGGGGCGTCACACTGAAGCTTTCTTT. Its translation: CASSPRLGGRHTEAFF. Drawing the rest from reference TRBV7-6 and TRBJ1-1, the complete variable domain is GAGVSQSPRYKVTKRGQDVALRCDPISGHVSLYWYRQALGQGPEFLTYFNYEAQQDKSGLPNDRFSAERPEGSISTLTIQRTEQRDSAMYRCASSPRLGGRHTEAFFGQGTRLTVV.